This TCR beta chain came from a study of blood T cell repertoires in COVID-19. Whole-study context: Samples came from the United States, Italy and Spain, spanning acute and convalescent COVID-19. Sources were T cells, B-cell-depleted T cells, or PBMCs; the material itself was cDNA or gDNA.

Per the study methods: Counts of nucleated cells, estimated from reference gene primer amplification, were obtained. TCRdb keeps only in-frame clones here, not all; method: immunoSEQ multiplex PCR. From that table come the V and J calls and clone size; the DNA was used to work out D and trimming. The profile shows roughly 31,000 clones, over 75% of them singletons. The V gene lost 2 bases and the J gene lost 2 bases, with 16 bases spanning the gap. The germline CDR1 and CDR2 sequences are MNHEY and SVGAGI. The CDR3 covers 16 residues. This clone is medium-sized within its sample. The J gene is TRBJ2-7, the V gene TRBV6-5, with D perhaps TRBD1 (6 bases). This TCR derives from a man aged 55-75 years with acute or convalescent COVID-19. The sample consisted of peripheral blood. The CDR3 sequence: CASSYDDRLPPYEQYF. CDR3 DNA: TGTGCCAGCAGTTACGATGACAGGCTCCCTCCCTACGAGCAGTACTTC.